What follows are 21 T cell receptor beta chains derived from one specimen sequenced in a study of OX40 agonist ivuxolimab in advanced cancers. Data came from immunoSEQ multiplex PCR; TCRdb stores just in-frame clones and leaves some out. The sample contains 73,000 or so clones, roughly 80% of which appear only once. The sample in question was CD4+ or CD8+ T cells sorted from blood, obtained in a trial of the OX40 agonist ivuxolimab. These receptors all come from an adult with an advanced solid tumor such as melanoma, head and neck, liver or kidney cancer.

The chain has TRBV29-1 and TRBJ1-1; D not resolved. CDR3 length equals 13 residues. Germline V gives CDR1 SQVTM, CDR2 ANQGSEA. V lost 4 bases and J lost 0, with 9 bases in between. The CDR3 is CSVVGFMNTEAFF. The DNA for the CDR3 is TGCAGCGTTGTAGGGTTCATGAACACTGAAGCTTTCTTT.

This chain uses TRBV7-9 with TRBJ2-6; no definite D call. Germline V lookup: CDR1 SEHNR, CDR2 FQNEAQ (reference sequence). Trimming shortened V by 3 bases and J by 2 bases, and 8 bases separated the two germline ends. The CDR3 is 15 amino acids. In DNA, the CDR3 is TGTGCCAGCAGCTTTGAAGGTCCTGGGGCCAACGTCCTGACTTTC. Its protein product is CASSFEGPGANVLTF.

The chain carries TRBV5-1 and TRBJ1-2, with D uncertain. The ends were cut back, 5 bases at V and 5 bases at J, with 16 bases in the middle. From germline, CDR1 is SGHRS and CDR2 YFSETQ. This CDR3 contains 14 residues. CDR3 sequence reads: CASRYSLAAYGYTF. CDR3 DNA sequence: TGCGCCAGCAGGTACTCCTTAGCCGCTTATGGCTACACCTTC.

The genes are TRBV6-1 and TRBJ2-5; D not certain. Germline V lookup: CDR1 MNHNS, CDR2 SASEGT. CDR3 length: 12 residues. The V gene lost 1 base and the J gene lost 5 bases, with 5 bases spanning the gap. The CDR3 here is CASSEGSETQYF. The CDR3 nucleotides are TGTGCCAGCAGTGAAGGGTCGGAGACCCAGTACTTC.

This clone showed up just a few times. The chain carries TRBV19 and TRBJ2-1; 9 bases agree with TRBD1. The CDR3 is made up of 15 amino acids. Germline lookup yields CDR1 LNHDA and CDR2 SQIVND (reference sequence). J lost 2 bases, V lost 5 bases, and 4 bases had no gene match. Here the CDR3 DNA reads TGTGCCAGTAGTCGTACAGGGGGCCCCTACAATGAGCAGTTCTTC. Translated: CASSRTGGPYNEQFF.

The chain employs TRBV5-1 and TRBJ1-1, with a possible D match to TRBD1 (5 bases). Germline V gene data show CDR1 as SGHRS and CDR2 as YFSETQ. This CDR3 spans 16 amino acids. V was shortened by 8 bases and J by 2 bases, with 22 bases between the two germline ends. Here the CDR3 DNA reads TGCGCCAGTAGGGACGGATCACTTCTTCGTAACACTGAAGCTTTCTTT. It codes for CASRDGSLLRNTEAFF.

V is TRBV18 and J is TRBJ1-2; 7 nucleotides line up with TRBD1. This CDR3 comprises 17 residues. Germline CDR1 is KGHSH and CDR2 is LQKENI. Unmatched junction bases numbered 9, after V lost 1 base and J lost 1 base. The CDR3 reads CASSPQATTGFNYGYTF. For the CDR3, the DNA is TGTGCCAGCTCACCACAAGCGACGACAGGGTTTAACTATGGCTACACCTTC.

The CDR3 sequence: CASSLAEGLEQYF. The CDR3 coding sequence is TGCGCCAGCAGCTTGGCGGAGGGGCTGGAGCAGTACTTC. This chain links TRBV5-1 with TRBJ2-7; D is possibly TRBD2 (6 bases). The CDR3 sequence is 13 residues long. Deletions cut 0 bases from V and 7 bases from J, with 11 bases between. Germline CDR1 SGHRS, CDR2 YFSETQ.

The chain couples TRBV9 to TRBJ1-4; D is ambiguous. Trimming removed 4 bases at V and 1 base at J, with 14 bases between. The CDR3 loop spans 16 amino acids. CDR1 and CDR2 from the germline V gene are SGDLS and YYNGEE. The CDR3 loop is CASSSRSDGTNEKLFF. CDR3 in DNA: TGTGCCAGCAGCAGCCGCAGCGATGGAACTAATGAAAAACTGTTTTTT. Full variable domain (remainder filled in from reference TRBV9 and TRBJ1-4): DSGVTQTPKHLITATGQRVTLRCSPRSGDLSVYWYQQSLDQGLQFLIQYYNGEERAKGNILERFSAQQFPDLHSELNLSSLELGDSALYFCASSSRSDGTNEKLFFGSGTQLSVL.

The rearrangement joins TRBV9 to TRBJ1-4; D unresolved. Trimming shortened V by 2 bases and J by 0 bases, and 11 bases separated the two germline ends. CDR1 is SGDLS and CDR2 is YYNGEE in the germline V gene. The CDR3 is made up of 16 amino acids. The CDR3 nucleotides are TGTGCCAGCAGCGTCGGCAGAACTGCAACTAATGAAAAACTGTTTTTT. It translates to CASSVGRTATNEKLFF.

The table lists this clone with a count of one. This sequence joins TRBV5-1 and TRBJ2-7; the match to TRBD2 covers 8 bases. The germline CDR1 and CDR2 sequences are SGHRS and YFSETQ. The CDR3 consists of 12 residues. V was pared by 6 bases and J by 5 bases, with 4 bases of the junction left unmatched. For the CDR3, the DNA is TGCGCCAGCAAAGCGGGGGAGGACGAGCAGTACTTC. This sequence encodes CASKAGEDEQYF.

The chain recombines TRBV7-2 with TRBJ2-7; tentative D call: TRBD2 (5 bases). Trimming shortened V by 2 bases and J by 2 bases, and 13 bases separated the two germline ends. The CDR3 has 15 residues. The germline V gene encodes CDR1 SGHTA and CDR2 FQGNSA. CDR3 nucleotides: TGTGCCAGCAGCTTAATTCGGGATGCCACCTACGAGCAGTACTTC. Protein product: CASSLIRDATYEQYF.

This chain uses TRBV19 with TRBJ2-7; weak D call: TRBD2 (6 bases). The CDR3 has 16 amino acids. The V gene's germline CDR1 is LNHDA and CDR2 SQIVND (reference sequence). V dropped 9 bases and J dropped 5 bases, with 26 bases sitting between them. The CDR3 bases are TGTGCCAGCATTGACTTGATTAGCGGCAGCCGGCACGAGCAGTACTTC. As protein: CASIDLISGSRHEQYF.

The V and J genes are TRBV7-3 and TRBJ1-1; no definite D call. Germline values: CDR1 SGHTA, CDR2 FQGTGA. The CDR3 runs 13 residues. V was cut by 5 bases and J by 0 bases, with 7 bases left in between. In nucleotides, the CDR3 is TGTGCCAGCAGCGCAACAGTGAACACTGAAGCTTTCTTT. This codes for CASSATVNTEAFF.

Only one count was recorded for this clone. The rearrangement joins TRBV5-1 to TRBJ1-2, with TRBD1 matching 8 bases. The CDR3 extends over 12 amino acids. Per the germline V gene, CDR1 is SGHRS and CDR2 is YFSETQ. The ends lost 3 bases at V and 8 bases at J; junction bases unmatched: 3. Written as DNA, the CDR3 is TGCGCCAGCAGCTCGACAGGGGTAGGCTACACCTTC. Translation: CASSSTGVGYTF. The full variable domain, its missing parts supplied by reference TRBV5-1 and TRBJ1-2, is KAGVTQTPRYLIKTRGQQVTLSCSPISGHRSVSWYQQTPGQGLQFLFEYFSETQRNKGNFPGRFSGRQFSNSRSEMNVSTLELGDSALYLCASSSTGVGYTFGSGTRLTVV.

V usage is TRBV6-1 and J usage is TRBJ2-1; 7 bases fit TRBD2. The CDR3 consists of 15 residues. Germline V gene data show CDR1 as MNHNS and CDR2 as SASEGT. V shed 6 bases, J shed 5 bases, and the junction held 10 bases outside the gene matches. CDR3 loop: CASRSAGVINNEQFF. The CDR3 nucleotides read TGTGCCAGCAGGTCGGCGGGAGTGATAAACAATGAGCAGTTCTTC.

The V and J genes are TRBV9 and TRBJ1-5; D perhaps matches TRBD1 (6 bases). The CDR3 sequence is 15 residues long. Between the trimmed V and J ends, which lost 0 bases and 3 bases, there was a span of 10 bases. Germline lookup yields CDR1 SGDLS and CDR2 YYNGEE. CDR3 in amino acids: CASSVGDRSNQPQHF. CDR3 DNA: TGTGCCAGCAGCGTAGGTGACAGGTCCAATCAGCCCCAGCATTTT.

The V call is TRBV10-1, the J call TRBJ2-7; 7 bases are a match to TRBD2. The CDR3 extends over 18 amino acids. CDR1 and CDR2 from the germline V gene are WNHNN and SYGVQD (reference sequence). Germline trimming cut 3 bases from V and 6 bases from J; bases unmatched to any gene: 20. The CDR3 region is CASSDSLREAGIRTEQYF. CDR3 coding DNA: TGCGCCAGCAGTGATTCCCTCCGGGAAGCGGGGATAAGAACCGAGCAGTACTTC.

The chain joins TRBV15 to TRBJ2-2; either TRBD1 or TRBD2 may fit D (6 bases each). This CDR3 is 16 amino acids long. V shed 7 bases and J shed 5 bases, with 20 bases lying between them. Looked up from germline, CDR1 is LNHNV and CDR2 is YYDKDF (reference sequence). The CDR3 protein is CATTPGGGGKTGELFF. Written as DNA, the CDR3 is TGTGCCACCACTCCCGGAGGGGGAGGTAAAACCGGGGAGCTGTTTTTT.

The chain combines TRBV4-2 with TRBJ2-5, with TRBD2 matching over 11 bases. There are 15 residues in the CDR3. CDR1 is LGHNA, CDR2 YNFKEQ, per germline. V was pared by 3 bases and J by 7 bases, with 7 bases of the junction left unmatched. The CDR3 loop reads CASSQPGLAAPTQYF. The CDR3 coding sequence is TGTGCCAGCAGCCAGCCGGGACTAGCGGCCCCGACCCAGTACTTC.

V and J are TRBV27 and TRBJ2-5, with 8 bases lining up with TRBD1. The J call may be incorrect, as the DNA end agrees better with TRBJ2-7. Germline lookup yields CDR1 MNHEY and CDR2 SMNVEV (reference sequence). The CDR3 covers 15 residues. The CDR3 DNA is TGTGCCAGCAGTTTGACAGGGGTGAGCTCCTACGAGCAGTACTTC. Translation: CASSLTGVSSYEQYF.